These T cell receptor beta chains were read from a single sample in a study of blood T cells in healthy people across ages. TCRdb fed the 5' RACE reads into MiXCR, producing one record per CDR3 protein. The top ten clones hold approximately 2% of a sample with about 1.8 million distinct CDR3 sequences, 49% of them seen once. Sequencing was performed on blood. The receptors stem from a woman aged 40 to 50 in good health. Each CDR3 is given with its conserved first and last residue. D genes are given only for firm matches. Size is omitted from some rows. Given values are once, few, many or a class for expanded clones.

>TRBV10-3|TRBD1|13|-|TRBJ1-6
CAIRGQDNSPLHF
TGTGCCATCAGGGGACAGGATAATTCACCCCTCCACTTT
>TRBV2|TRBD1|14|-|TRBJ2-1
CASRKQGGHNEQFF
TGTGCCAGCAGGAAGCAAGGGGGCCACAATGAGCAGTTCTTC
>TRBV19|TRBD2|19|-|TRBJ2-1
CASSPTLTSGGGSYNEQFF
TGTGCCAGTAGTCCAACCCTGACTAGCGGGGGGGGCTCCTACAATGAGCAGTTCTTC
>TRBV5-6|-|13|few|TRBJ2-7
CASSVQGVNEQYF
TGTGCCAGCAGCGTTCAGGGTGTCAACGAGCAGTACTTC
>TRBV29-1|-|10|-|TRBJ1-2
CSGFESTYTF
TGCAGCGGTTTCGAGTCAACCTACACCTTC
>TRBV10-3|-|12|-|TRBJ1-1
CAISEYSLEAFF
TGTGCCATCAGTGAGTACAGCCTTGAAGCTTTCTTT
>TRBV11-2|-|13|-|TRBJ2-1
CASSTNSGTEQFF
TGTGCCAGCAGCACAAACTCCGGGACAGAGCAGTTCTTC
>TRBV9|-|15|few|TRBJ2-3
CASSVGPSGTDTQYF
TGTGCCAGCAGCGTAGGCCCGTCGGGCACAGATACGCAGTATTTT
>TRBV12-3/TRBV12-4|TRBD1|14|-|TRBJ1-2
CASSFQGARGGYTF
TGTGCCAGCAGTTTTCAGGGGGCGCGTGGAGGCTACACCTTC
>TRBV20-1|-|12|-|TRBJ1-2
CSAWTANYGYTF
TGCAGTGCCTGGACAGCTAACTATGGCTACACCTTC
>TRBV29-1|-|12|-|TRBJ2-3
CSVTPQADTQYF
TGCAGCGTTACCCCACAGGCAGATACGCAGTATTTT
>TRBV5-1|TRBD1|16|-|TRBJ2-7
CASSPPQGAGSYEQYF
TGCGCCAGCAGCCCTCCACAGGGGGCAGGGTCCTACGAGCAGTACTTC
>TRBV7-2|-|14|few|TRBJ2-5
CASSLSRDQETQYF
TGTGCCAGCAGCTTAAGCAGGGACCAAGAGACCCAGTACTTC
>TRBV20-1|-|14|few|TRBJ2-1
CSARDNARLNEQFF
TGCAGTGCTAGAGATAACGCCAGGTTAAATGAGCAGTTCTTC
>TRBV6-2/TRBV6-3|TRBD1|15|-|TRBJ2-3
CASRRLDRGTDTQYF
TGTGCCAGCAGACGACTGGACAGGGGCACAGATACGCAGTATTTT
>TRBV6-1|TRBD2|17|few|TRBJ2-5
CASGPPGLAGVKETQYF
TGTGCCAGCGGACCCCCGGGACTAGCGGGGGTGAAAGAGACCCAGTACTTC